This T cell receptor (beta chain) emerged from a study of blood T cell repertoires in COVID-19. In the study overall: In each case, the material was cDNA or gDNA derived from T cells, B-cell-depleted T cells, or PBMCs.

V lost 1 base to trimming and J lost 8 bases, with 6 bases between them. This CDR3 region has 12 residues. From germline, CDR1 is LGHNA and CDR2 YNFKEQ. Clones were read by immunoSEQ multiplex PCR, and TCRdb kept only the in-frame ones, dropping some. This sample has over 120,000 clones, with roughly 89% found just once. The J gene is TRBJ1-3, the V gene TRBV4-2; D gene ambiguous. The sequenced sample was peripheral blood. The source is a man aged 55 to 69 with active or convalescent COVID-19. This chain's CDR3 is CASSQGQDTIYF. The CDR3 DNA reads TGTGCCAGCAGCCAAGGACAAGACACCATATATTTT.